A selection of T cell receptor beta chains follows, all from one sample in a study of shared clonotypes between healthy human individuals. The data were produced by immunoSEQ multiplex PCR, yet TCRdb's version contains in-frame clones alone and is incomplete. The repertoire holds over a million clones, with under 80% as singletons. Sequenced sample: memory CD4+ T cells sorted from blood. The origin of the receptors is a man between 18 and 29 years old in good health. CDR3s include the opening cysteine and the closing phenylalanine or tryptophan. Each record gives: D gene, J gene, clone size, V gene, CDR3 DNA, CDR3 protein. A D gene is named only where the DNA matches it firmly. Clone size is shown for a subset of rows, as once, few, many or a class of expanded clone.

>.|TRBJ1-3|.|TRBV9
TGTGCCAGCAGCGTAATGGGGTCCTCTGGAAACACCATATATTTT
CASSVMGSSGNTIYF
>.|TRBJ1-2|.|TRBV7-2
TGTGCCAGCAGCCAGGTGGGGTTGGACTATGGCTACACCTTC
CASSQVGLDYGYTF
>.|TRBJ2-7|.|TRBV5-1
TGCGCCAGCAGCTTGAACATCGGGGGATCCTACGAGCAGTACTTC
CASSLNIGGSYEQYF
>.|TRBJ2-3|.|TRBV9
TGTGCCAGCAACAACCAGGGAGGCACAGATACGCAGTATTTT
CASNNQGGTDTQYF
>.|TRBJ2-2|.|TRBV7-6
TGTGCCAGCAGCTTCGGGGGCCGGGAGCTGTTTTTT
CASSFGGRELFF
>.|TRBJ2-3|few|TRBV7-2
TGTGCCAGCAGCTCTCTAGGGCTAAACACAGATACGCAGTATTTT
CASSSLGLNTDTQYF
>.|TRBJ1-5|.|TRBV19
TGTGCCAGTAGTATTCGCTTAGGAGGCAATCAGCCCCAGCATTTT
CASSIRLGGNQPQHF
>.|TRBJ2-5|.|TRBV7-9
TGTGCCAGCAGCTTTATTGGGTATCAAGAGACCCAGTACTTC
CASSFIGYQETQYF
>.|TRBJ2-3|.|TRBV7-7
TGTGCTAGCAGCGTTAGCGGAGCTAGCACAGATACGCAGTATTTT
CASSVSGASTDTQYF
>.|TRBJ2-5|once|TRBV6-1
TGTGCCAGCAGTGACCCCCCCCTTACTGAGACCCAGTACTTC
CASSDPPLTETQYF
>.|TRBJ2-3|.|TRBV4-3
TGCGCCAGCAGTAACACAGATACGCAGTATTTT
CASSNTDTQYF
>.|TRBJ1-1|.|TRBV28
TGTGCCAGCAGTTTTGGCGTCAGGAACACTGAAGCTTTCTTT
CASSFGVRNTEAFF
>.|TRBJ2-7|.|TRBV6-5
TGTGCCAGCAGAGCCCCCGGCGGGACCTACGAGCAGTACTTC
CASRAPGGTYEQYF
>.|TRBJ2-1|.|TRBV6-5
TGTGCCAGCAGTTTAAACAGGGCAAATGAGCAGTTCTTC
CASSLNRANEQFF
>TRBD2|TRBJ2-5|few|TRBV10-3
TGTGCCATCGCGGTCGGGGGGTCCCAAGAGACCCAGTACTTC
CAIAVGGSQETQYF